This T cell receptor beta chain was observed in a study of CD8+ T cells in alopecia areata. Study results and caveats: Among the cells sequenced in scalp samples are also the resident alphabeta T cells of normal skin. Alopecia totalis/universalis scalp especially showed more expanded CD8+ clones than normal scalp. Persistence during tofacitinib was seen for many expanded lesional clones in scalp and blood.

This clone has just a few counts. Antigen: not known. TCR sequencing used cDNA made by reverse transcription of extracted RNA. Clones were read by immunoSEQ multiplex PCR, and TCRdb kept only the in-frame ones, dropping some. The data contain about 260,000 clones, around three fifths of them seen just once; the ten biggest clones take up 0.75% to 0.95%. Treatment here: oral pan-JAK inhibitor, 5-10 mg twice daily. This CDR3 has 15 residues. V lost 5 bases and J lost 7, with 18 bases in between. The V gene's germline CDR1 is LGHNA and CDR2 YSLEER. The sample in question was CD4+ T cells sorted from blood, obtained at approximately week 52, from a patient treated with tofacitinib. The sequence came from a human donor with alopecia areata. This chain uses TRBV4-3 with TRBJ1-5; D is undetermined. CDR3: CASSGRLKEGQPQHF. CDR3 DNA: TGCGCCAGCAGCGGCCGACTTAAAGAGGGACAGCCCCAGCATTTT.